This TCR beta chain is from a study of T cell responses to AZD1222 COVID-19 vaccine. V was clipped by 7 bases and J by 0 bases, with 9 bases between them. CDR1 and CDR2 (germline): LNHDA, SQIVND (reference sequence). The CDR3 has 14 amino acids. The assay was immunoSEQ multiplex PCR, and TCRdb's table has in-frame clones only and misses some. This table has about 150,000 clones, just over 90% appearing once. The source was peripheral blood, collected 28 days after the second AZD1222 dose. The receptor was derived from an adult who received the AZD1222 COVID-19 vaccine. The chain employs TRBV19 and TRBJ2-2; a possible D gene is TRBD1 (6 bases). The CDR3 is CASMGAPNTGELFF. The CDR3 nucleotides are TGTGCCAGTATGGGGGCCCCGAACACCGGGGAGCTGTTTTTT.